This T cell receptor (beta chain) was found in a study of graft-versus-host responses after intestinal transplantation. Study-wide context: Induction using anti-thymocyte globulin, followed by tacrolimus and steroids for approximately 3 years, was given to all recipients.

The assay was immunoSEQ multiplex PCR, and TCRdb's table has in-frame clones only and misses some. The sample shows about 15,000 clones, roughly two thirds of them seen only once. Findings and limits, study-wide: Early post-transplant declines in HvG were associated with peak levels of circulating GvH clones. The authors found GvH clones in recipient marrow, some appearing first in ileum or blood.

This clone counts as medium-sized. What it recognizes is unknown. Germline V gene data show CDR1 as LGHNA and CDR2 as YSLEER. The CDR3 is 14 amino acids. With 6 bases clipped from V and 2 bases from J, the junction kept 5 bases outside the gene matches. Processing released intraepithelial and lamina propria lymphocytes from the graft tissue. Sequencing used ileum tissue, obtained approximately 700 days after intestinal transplantation. This chain joins TRBV4-3 and TRBJ1-2, with 8 bases aligning to TRBD1. The receptor was isolated from a human patient who received an intestinal transplant, so some T cells may come from the graft donor. This CDR3 reads CASSLDRANYGYTF. CDR3 sequence (DNA): TGCGCCAGCAGTCTGGACAGGGCAAACTATGGCTACACCTTC.